One and the same sample provided the 5 T cell receptor beta chains below, sequenced in a study of cytomegalovirus exposure and HLA in healthy donors. The PCR ran on 60 Vbeta and 13 Jbeta primers. Only in-frame clones appear in the TCRdb table, and some are missing; sequencing was by immunoSEQ multiplex PCR. The data contain 100,000 to 150,000 clones, roughly 74% of them singletons. The sequencing input was PBMCs. These receptors all come from a man aged 35 to 55 in good health and CMV-seropositive.

In the case of this clone: The sample holds other DNA sequences that translate to the same CDR3. The rearrangement joins TRBV28 to TRBJ1-4; D unresolved. Germline values: CDR1 MDHEN, CDR2 SYDVKM. Trimming removed 3 bases from V and 0 bases from J, with 8 bases in between. This CDR3 has 15 residues. The CDR3 loop is CASSLGGATNEKLFF. In DNA form, the CDR3 reads TGTGCCAGCAGTTTGGGCGGGGCAACTAATGAAAAACTGTTTTTT.

The table lists this clone with a few counts. The V and J genes are TRBV5-4 and TRBJ2-5; 7 bases are a match to TRBD2. The J call may be in error: the DNA end matches TRBJ2-7 better. From germline, CDR1 is SGHNT and CDR2 YYREEE (reference sequence). The CDR3 loop spans 14 amino acids. The CDR3 spells CASSSQRESYEQYF. CDR3 nucleotide sequence: TGTGCCAGCAGCTCCCAGCGGGAATCCTACGAGCAGTACTTC.

This clone was observed a single time. The chain is built from TRBV7-9 and TRBJ1-1; 7 nucleotides line up with TRBD1. Trimming at V came to 6 bases and at J to 3 bases, leaving 7 bases not matched to a gene. Germline loops: CDR1 SEHNR, CDR2 FQNEAQ (reference sequence). CDR3 length: 14 amino acids. The CDR3 region is CASSRRGRDTEAFF. The CDR3 region has the DNA TGTGCCAGCAGTAGGAGGGGGCGCGACACTGAAGCTTTCTTT.

This clone was seen a few times. The chain is built from TRBV27 and TRBJ2-7; D is perhaps TRBD2 (6 bases). The CDR3 has 14 residues. V lost 5 bases to trimming and J lost 8 bases, with 19 bases between them. The germline CDR1 and CDR2 sequences are MNHEY and SMNVEV (reference sequence). In nucleotides, the CDR3 is TGTGCCAGCAGTCCGGGGGACCGACCCCGACAGCAGTACTTC. It specifies CASSPGDRPRQQYF.

The rearrangement joins TRBV7-6 to TRBJ2-1; the D gene is possibly TRBD1 (5 bases). CDR3 length: 13 residues. The V end lost 2 bases, the J end lost 8 bases, and 10 bases lay between the germline ends. Germline assignment: CDR1 SGHVS and CDR2 FNYEAQ. In nucleotides, the CDR3 is TGTGCCAGCAGCTTAAGGGGTCCGGATGAGCAGTTCTTC. Amino acids: CASSLRGPDEQFF. The full variable domain, in which reference TRBV7-6 and TRBJ2-1 provide the parts outside the CDR3, is GAGVSQSPRYKVTKRGQDVALRCDPISGHVSLYWYRQALGQGPEFLTYFNYEAQQDKSGLPNDRFSAERPEGSISTLTIQRTEQRDSAMYRCASSLRGPDEQFFGPGTRLTVL.